The 24 T cell receptor beta chains in this list originate from one sample, sequenced in a study of blood T cells in healthy people across ages (dated by TCRdb to the mid-2010s). Preparation of the library involved 5' RACE. The sample was run on an Illumina HiSeq 2500. A second PCR of 7 to 11 cycles was run with a J-beta primer mix and a sample-barcoded 5' primer. Starting from the raw public reads, TCRdb applied fastp trimming at Q25, assembled clones with MiXCR and retained in-frame beta chains. Rows with a matching CDR3 protein are joined into one entry that keeps the most common DNA and genes. The sample data list 1.4 million or so distinct CDR3 sequences, and around 40% of these were observed just once. Of the sample, more than 4% is held by the ten largest clones. Sequences were obtained from blood. The receptors derive from a woman aged 18-35 years in good health.

This rearrangement joins TRBV20-1 to TRBJ2-4; D gene ambiguous. The J call could be wrong; TRBJ2-5 is a better fit for the DNA end. Germline CDR1 is DFQATT and CDR2 is SNEGSKA (reference sequence). The CDR3 is made up of 13 amino acids. DNA for the CDR3: TGCAGTGCTAGCGCGCAGGCCCAAGAGACCCAGTACTTC. Translating it yields CSASAQAQETQYF.

The chain links TRBV7-2 to TRBJ1-2; TRBD1 might be the D (6 bases). CDR3 length: 15 amino acids. Per the germline V gene, CDR1 is SGHTA and CDR2 is FQGNSA. V was trimmed by 5 bases and J by 1 base, leaving 14 bases between them. The CDR3 sequence is CASSTDSRINYGYTF. DNA of the CDR3: TGTGCCAGCAGCACGGACAGCCGGATTAACTATGGCTACACCTTC. The whole variable domain, filled in from reference TRBV7-2 and TRBJ1-2, reads GAGVSQSPSNKVTEKGKDVELRCDPISGHTALYWYRQSLGQGLEFLIYFQGNSAPDKSGLPSDRFSAERTGGSVSTLTIQRTQQEDSAVYLCASSTDSRINYGYTFGSGTRLTVV.

The chain combines TRBV9 with TRBJ1-1; tentative D call: TRBD1 (5 bases). Germline lookup yields CDR1 SGDLS and CDR2 YYNGEE. The CDR3 has 14 amino acids. Trimming removed 3 bases from V and 5 bases from J, with 14 bases in between. The CDR3 sequence: CASSARQCGTEAFF. As DNA, the CDR3 is TGTGCCAGCAGCGCAAGACAGTGTGGGACTGAAGCTTTCTTT.

This chain uses TRBV7-2 with TRBJ2-3; no clear D. This CDR3 has 16 amino acids. V gave up 0 bases and J gave up 0 bases, with 10 bases separating them. Germline V gives CDR1 SGHTA, CDR2 FQGNSA. The CDR3 here is CASSLALDRSTDTQYF. CDR3 sequence (DNA): TGTGCCAGCAGCTTAGCCCTCGACCGAAGCACAGATACGCAGTATTTT.

The rearrangement joins TRBV30 to TRBJ2-7; D uncertain. Germline-derived CDR1 and CDR2 are GTSNPN and SVGIG (reference sequence). CDR3 length: 13 amino acids. Trimming left V 2 bases short and J 4 bases short, with 12 bases between. CDR3 region: CAWSSGFQYEQYF. Written as DNA, the CDR3 is TGTGCCTGGAGTTCAGGCTTTCAGTACGAGCAGTACTTC.

This clonotype occurred a few times. The rearrangement uses TRBV20-1 and TRBJ1-2; D is unresolved. Germline V gene sequence: CDR1 DFQATT, CDR2 SNEGSKA (reference sequence). This CDR3 spans 13 amino acids. Deletions cut 7 bases from V and 4 bases from J, with 16 bases between. The CDR3 loop is CSVTPDVAYGYTF. The CDR3 nucleotides are TGCAGTGTAACACCGGACGTTGCCTATGGCTACACCTTC.

This clonotype was seen a few times. The chain joins TRBV7-2 to TRBJ2-5, with D tentatively TRBD2 (6 bases). From germline, CDR1 is SGHTA and CDR2 FQGNSA. The ends were cut back, 0 bases at V and 1 base at J, with 15 bases in the middle. The length of the CDR3 is 17 residues. The CDR3 DNA is TGTGCCAGCAGCTTAGCTTTTCGGAGGGGATCCCAAGAGACCCAGTACTTC. It codes for CASSLAFRRGSQETQYF.

This clonotype was found a few times. Compared with germline, one end of the junction differs, possibly owing to a read error. V usage is TRBV7-2 and J usage is TRBJ1-5; D is ambiguous. This CDR3 spans 12 amino acids. Looked up from germline, CDR1 is SGHTA and CDR2 is FQGNSA. CDR3 in amino acids: CASSLARQPQHF. In DNA, the CDR3 is TGTGCCAGCAGTTTAGCGAGACAGCCCCAGCATTTT.

The chain has TRBV4-1 and TRBJ2-1, with D perhaps matching TRBD2 (6 bases). The CDR3 runs to 16 residues. CDR1 MGHRA and CDR2 YSYEKL come from the germline V gene. Trimming shortened V by 2 bases and J by 5 bases, and 16 bases separated the two germline ends. The CDR3 nucleotides read TGCGCCAGCAGCCAACCAAGGGCGAGCGGGCACAATGAGCAGTTCTTC. Protein product: CASSQPRASGHNEQFF.

This chain links TRBV12-3 or TRBV12-4 with TRBJ2-1, with 10 bases identical to TRBD2. The J call may not be correct, given that the DNA end is closer to TRBJ2-7. The CDR3 is 15 residues long. The CDR3 nucleotides read TGTGCCAGCAGTAAAGGACTAGCGGCCTACAATGAGCAGTACTTC. This sequence encodes CASSKGLAAYNEQYF.

The genes are TRBV20-1 and TRBJ2-5; perhaps TRBD1 as D (6 bases). Germline V lookup: CDR1 DFQATT, CDR2 SNEGSKA (reference sequence). The CDR3 consists of 14 residues. Trimming took off 3 bases at V and 1 base at J, with 12 bases between the two ends. The CDR3 reads CSASEHRAQETQYF. The CDR3 nucleotides are TGCAGTGCTAGCGAGCACAGGGCCCAAGAGACCCAGTACTTC.

The J gene is TRBJ2-3, the V gene TRBV20-1; 7 bases match TRBD2. Germline CDR1 DFQATT, CDR2 SNEGSKA (reference sequence). Unmatched junction bases numbered 9, after V lost 0 bases and J lost 6 bases. This CDR3 comprises 15 residues. The CDR3 nucleotides are TGCAGTGCTAGAGATTGGGCGGGGGTCGGGGATACGCAGTATTTT. Translation: CSARDWAGVGDTQYF.

The chain carries TRBV12-3 or TRBV12-4 and TRBJ2-3, with 7 positions matching TRBD1. The CDR3 has 15 amino acids. J gave up 3 bases and V 7 bases, and 10 bases lay outside the gene matches. The DNA for the CDR3 is TGTGCCAGCACCTTGACAGGGCAGAGGACAGATACGCAGTATTTT. Protein sequence: CASTLTGQRTDTQYF.

The chain employs TRBV12-5 and TRBJ2-5; D remains unclear. Germline-derived CDR1 and CDR2 are LGHNT and FRNRAP. The CDR3 loop spans 15 amino acids. V was cut by 7 bases and J by 0 bases, with 15 bases left in between. The chain's CDR3 is CASVPPPRYQETQYF. The CDR3 coding sequence is TGTGCTAGTGTTCCTCCGCCGCGGTACCAAGAGACCCAGTACTTC.

V and J are TRBV12-3 or TRBV12-4 and TRBJ1-1; possible D gene TRBD1, 6 bases. The CDR3 has 15 amino acids. Trimming took off 6 bases at V and 1 base at J, with 15 bases between the two ends. CDR3 coding DNA: TGTGCCAGCAGCCCCAGGCTCAGGGGGAACACTGAAGCTTTCTTT. Residues: CASSPRLRGNTEAFF.

This clonotype was observed a handful of times. In DNA form, the CDR3 reads TGTGCCAGCAGCGCCGTATTCTACAATGAGCAGTTCTTC. This gives the protein CASSAVFYNEQFF. The rearrangement joins TRBV6-1 to TRBJ2-1; D gene uncertain. With 6 bases removed from V and 3 bases from J, the gap between germline ends came to 9 bases. There are 13 residues in the CDR3. Germline lookup yields CDR1 MNHNS and CDR2 SASEGT.

This clonotype was detected only a few times. The chain joins TRBV24-1 to TRBJ2-3, with D perhaps given as TRBD1 or TRBD2 (5 bases each). Looked up from germline, CDR1 is KGHDR and CDR2 is SFDVKD. The V gene lost 7 bases and the J gene lost 6 bases, with 13 bases spanning the gap. The CDR3 sequence is 13 residues long. The CDR3 sequence: CATRGTAGDTQYF. CDR3 coding DNA: TGTGCCACCAGAGGGACGGCCGGGGATACGCAGTATTTT.

In this sample, this clonotype turned up a few times. The CDR3 nucleotides are TGTGCCAGCAGCGACCACCGGGACAGAGAAAAACTGTTTTTT. Protein product: CASSDHRDREKLFF. V usage is TRBV2 and J usage is TRBJ1-4, with 7 bases identical to TRBD1. Germline V CDR1 and CDR2: SNHLY, FYNNEI. After removal of 6 bases from V and 8 bases from J, the junction contained 9 bases not matched to a gene. This CDR3 region has 14 residues.

This clonotype was observed a single time. The chain recombines TRBV19 with TRBJ1-1; a weak D match, TRBD1 (5 bases). Germline V gene data show CDR1 as LNHDA and CDR2 as SQIVND (reference sequence). There are 16 residues in the CDR3. V was clipped by 8 bases and J by 3 bases, with 22 bases between them. CDR3 in DNA: TGTGCCAGTGGAACCCCGGGACGGCCTTTAGACACTGAAGCTTTCTTT. As protein: CASGTPGRPLDTEAFF.

V and J are TRBV15 and TRBJ1-6; D is ambiguous. Germline CDR1 is LNHNV and CDR2 is YYDKDF (reference sequence). The V gene lost 3 bases and the J gene lost 9 bases, with 15 bases spanning the gap. This CDR3 region has 15 residues. CDR3 nucleotide sequence: TGTGCCACCAGCAGCGCCCCCGATATGGGTTCACCCCTCCACTTT. It codes for CATSSAPDMGSPLHF.

This clonotype has a handful of counts. V is TRBV13 and J is TRBJ2-4; D is unclear. Gene TRBJ2-7 matches the end of the DNA better, so the J call may be wrong. Germline CDR1 and CDR2: PRHDT and FYEKMQ (reference sequence). This CDR3 comprises 13 residues. Here the CDR3 reads CASSRHDSYEQYF. CDR3 sequence (DNA): TGTGCCAGCAGCCGACATGATTCTTACGAGCAGTACTTC.

The V and J genes are TRBV10-3 and TRBJ1-1; D gene ambiguous. The V and J ends lost 11 bases and 1 base respectively, with 11 bases between them. This CDR3 is 12 amino acids long. Germline loops: CDR1 ENHRY, CDR2 SYGVKD. The CDR3 bases are TGTGCCCACGGTCGGGGGAACACTGAAGCTTTCTTT. It specifies CAHGRGNTEAFF.

This rearrangement joins TRBV5-1 to TRBJ2-3; D unresolved. The germline V gene has CDR1 SGHRS and CDR2 YFSETQ. The CDR3 extends over 14 amino acids. V was cut by 5 bases and J by 6 bases, with 16 bases left in between. The chain's CDR3 is CASRSRPVVDTQYF. Here the CDR3 DNA reads TGCGCCAGCAGATCCAGGCCGGTCGTGGATACGCAGTATTTT.

This clonotype was counted many times. The gene calls are TRBV12-3 or TRBV12-4 and TRBJ1-4; D remains ambiguous. Trimming shortened V by 3 bases and J by 7 bases, and 3 bases separated the two germline ends. The CDR3 contains 11 residues. CDR3 sequence reads: CASSFTEKLFF. In DNA form, the CDR3 reads TGTGCCAGCAGTTTCACTGAAAAACTGTTTTTT.